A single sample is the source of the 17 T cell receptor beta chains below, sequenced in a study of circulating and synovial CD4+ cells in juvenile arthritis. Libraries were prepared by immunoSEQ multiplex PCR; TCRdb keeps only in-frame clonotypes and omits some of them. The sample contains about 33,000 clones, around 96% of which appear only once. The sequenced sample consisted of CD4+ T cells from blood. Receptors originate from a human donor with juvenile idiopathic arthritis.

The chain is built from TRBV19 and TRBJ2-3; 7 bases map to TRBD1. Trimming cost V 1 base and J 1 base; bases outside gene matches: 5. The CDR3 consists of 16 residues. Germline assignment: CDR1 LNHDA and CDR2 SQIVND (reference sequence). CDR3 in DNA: TGTGCCAGTAGTATAGGAGGGGGCCGGGGCACAGATACGCAGTATTTT. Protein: CASSIGGGRGTDTQYF.

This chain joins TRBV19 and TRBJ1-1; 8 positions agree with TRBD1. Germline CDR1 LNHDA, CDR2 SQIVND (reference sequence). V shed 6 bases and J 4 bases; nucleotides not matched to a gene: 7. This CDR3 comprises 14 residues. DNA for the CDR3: TGTGCCAGTAGGCAGGGGGCAGGTGGCACTGAAGCTTTCTTT. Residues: CASRQGAGGTEAFF.

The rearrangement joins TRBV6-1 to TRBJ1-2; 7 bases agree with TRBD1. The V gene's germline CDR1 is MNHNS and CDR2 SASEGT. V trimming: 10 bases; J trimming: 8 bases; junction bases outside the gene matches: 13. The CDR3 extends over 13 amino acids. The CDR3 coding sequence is TGTGCCACCAAGGACAGGAAAGGGGAAGGCTACACCTTC. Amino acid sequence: CATKDRKGEGYTF.

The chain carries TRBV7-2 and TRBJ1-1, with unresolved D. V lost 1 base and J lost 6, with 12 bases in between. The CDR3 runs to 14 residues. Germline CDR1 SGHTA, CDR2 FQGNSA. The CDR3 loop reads CASSLVARGAEAFF. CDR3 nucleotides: TGTGCCAGCAGCTTAGTTGCCCGAGGCGCTGAAGCTTTCTTT.

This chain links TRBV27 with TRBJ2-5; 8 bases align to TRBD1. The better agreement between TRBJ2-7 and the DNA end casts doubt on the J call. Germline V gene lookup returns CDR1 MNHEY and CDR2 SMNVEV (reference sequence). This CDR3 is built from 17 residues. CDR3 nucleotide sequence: TGTGCCAGCAGTTCCCGAGACAGGGGCACCGCTACCTACGAGCAGTACTTC. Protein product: CASSSRDRGTATYEQYF.

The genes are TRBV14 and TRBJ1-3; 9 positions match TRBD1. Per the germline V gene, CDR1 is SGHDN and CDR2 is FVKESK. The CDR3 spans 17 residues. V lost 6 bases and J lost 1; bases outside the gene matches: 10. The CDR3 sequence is CASRHSGTGRSGNTIYF. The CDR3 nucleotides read TGTGCCAGCAGGCATTCCGGGACAGGGAGATCTGGAAACACCATATATTTT.

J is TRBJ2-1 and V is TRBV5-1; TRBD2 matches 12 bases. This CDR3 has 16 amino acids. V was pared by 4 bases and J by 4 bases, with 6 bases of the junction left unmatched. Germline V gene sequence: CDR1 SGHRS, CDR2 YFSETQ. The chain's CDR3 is CASSPRGTSGYNEQFF. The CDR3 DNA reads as TGCGCCAGCAGCCCGCGGGGGACTAGCGGGTACAATGAGCAGTTCTTC.

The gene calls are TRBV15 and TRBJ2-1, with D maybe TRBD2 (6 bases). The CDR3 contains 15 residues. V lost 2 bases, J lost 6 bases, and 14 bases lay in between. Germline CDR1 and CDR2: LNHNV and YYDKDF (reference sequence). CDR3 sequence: CATSRTPGLSNEQFF. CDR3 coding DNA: TGTGCCACCAGCAGAACCCCGGGACTGAGCAATGAGCAGTTCTTC.

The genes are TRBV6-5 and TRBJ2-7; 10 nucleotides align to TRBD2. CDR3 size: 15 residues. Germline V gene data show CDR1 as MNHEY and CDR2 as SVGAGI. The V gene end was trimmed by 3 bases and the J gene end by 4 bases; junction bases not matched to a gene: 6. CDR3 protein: CASSYSGGPTYEQYF. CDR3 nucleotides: TGTGCCAGCAGTTATAGCGGGGGGCCGACGTACGAGCAGTACTTC.

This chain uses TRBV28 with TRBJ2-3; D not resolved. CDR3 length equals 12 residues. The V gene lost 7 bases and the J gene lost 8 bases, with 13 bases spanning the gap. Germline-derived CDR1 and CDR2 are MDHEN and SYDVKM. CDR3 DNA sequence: TGTGCCAGCAAGACTTCGGTGGGTACGCAGTATTTT. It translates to CASKTSVGTQYF.

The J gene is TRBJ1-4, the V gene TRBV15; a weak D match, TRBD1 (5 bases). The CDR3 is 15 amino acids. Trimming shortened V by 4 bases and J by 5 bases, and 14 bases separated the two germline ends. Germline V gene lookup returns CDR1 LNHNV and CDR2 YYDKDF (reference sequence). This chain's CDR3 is CATSKRYGGNEKLFF. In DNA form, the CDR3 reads TGTGCCACCAGCAAGCGGTACGGGGGGAATGAAAAACTGTTTTTT.

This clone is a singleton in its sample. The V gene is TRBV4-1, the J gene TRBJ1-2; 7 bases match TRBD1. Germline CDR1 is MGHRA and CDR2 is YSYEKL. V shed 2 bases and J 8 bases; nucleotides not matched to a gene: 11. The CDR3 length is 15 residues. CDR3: CASSQPRDSLQGYTF. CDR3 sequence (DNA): TGCGCCAGCAGCCAACCCCGGGACAGCCTGCAGGGCTACACCTTC.

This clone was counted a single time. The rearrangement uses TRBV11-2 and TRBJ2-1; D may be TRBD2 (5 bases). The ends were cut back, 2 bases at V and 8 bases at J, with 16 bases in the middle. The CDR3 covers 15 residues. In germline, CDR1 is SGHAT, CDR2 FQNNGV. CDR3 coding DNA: TGTGCCAGCAGCTTAAATCCGGGATCTTGGGATGAGCAGTTCTTC. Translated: CASSLNPGSWDEQFF.

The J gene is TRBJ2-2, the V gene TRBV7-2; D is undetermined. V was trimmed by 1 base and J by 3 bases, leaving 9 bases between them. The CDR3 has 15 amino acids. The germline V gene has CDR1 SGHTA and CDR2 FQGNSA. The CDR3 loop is CASSLGPSYTGELFF. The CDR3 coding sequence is TGTGCCAGCAGCTTAGGGCCCTCTTACACCGGGGAGCTGTTTTTT.

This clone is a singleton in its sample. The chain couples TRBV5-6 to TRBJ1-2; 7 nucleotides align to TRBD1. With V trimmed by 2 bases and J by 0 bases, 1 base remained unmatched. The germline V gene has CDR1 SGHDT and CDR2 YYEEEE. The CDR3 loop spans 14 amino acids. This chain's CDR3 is CASSFGTANYGYTF. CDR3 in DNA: TGTGCCAGCAGCTTCGGGACAGCTAACTATGGCTACACCTTC.

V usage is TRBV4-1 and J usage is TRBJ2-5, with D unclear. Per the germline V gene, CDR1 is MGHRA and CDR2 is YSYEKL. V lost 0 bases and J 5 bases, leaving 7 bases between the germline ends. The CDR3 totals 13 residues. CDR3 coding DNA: TGCGCCAGCAGCCAAGATGTCAGGGAGACCCAGTACTTC. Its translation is CASSQDVRETQYF.

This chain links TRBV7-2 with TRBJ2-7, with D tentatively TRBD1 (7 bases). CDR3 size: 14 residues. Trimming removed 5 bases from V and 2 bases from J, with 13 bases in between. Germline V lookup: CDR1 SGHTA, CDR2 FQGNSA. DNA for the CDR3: TGTGCCAGCAGCATGACTAGGGGGCCCTACGAGCAGTACTTC. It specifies CASSMTRGPYEQYF. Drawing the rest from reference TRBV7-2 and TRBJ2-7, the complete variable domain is GAGVSQSPSNKVTEKGKDVELRCDPISGHTALYWYRQSLGQGLEFLIYFQGNSAPDKSGLPSDRFSAERTGGSVSTLTIQRTQQEDSAVYLCASSMTRGPYEQYFGPGTRLTVT.